This TCR beta chain was recorded in a study of T cell clones after liver transplantation (dated by TCRdb to between 2017 and 2020). Context from the whole study: ITN030ST, the source of the samples, was a randomized trial that attempted immunosuppression withdrawal within 2 years of liver transplantation. After a pre-transplant mixed lymphocyte reaction, TCRbeta sequencing was used to pinpoint donor-reactive T cell clones, which were subsequently tracked in post-transplant blood. As an antigen-independent comparator for the donor-reactive sequences, third party-reactive TCRbeta sequences from pre-transplant MLRs were identified as well. Three of the eight recipients were HCV-positive; the others were transplanted for non-autoimmune, non-viral indications. Subjects received no induction therapy and standard immunosuppression until randomization at 12-24 months post-transplant. Tolerance was defined as complete immunosuppression withdrawal for at least one year with no rise in liver enzymes beyond twice the upper limit of normal. Blood samples were collected pre-transplant, pre-randomization before withdrawal, and post-randomization after either full withdrawal or failed withdrawal. A cohort of 8 liver transplant recipients was studied, of whom 3 were classified as tolerant and 5 as non-tolerant. The paper's findings and limits, for the study overall: Without allograft tissue specimens, donor-reactive T cells may have migrated into the graft rather than being deleted. Low numbers of available donor cells limited the measurable donor-reactive repertoire in a couple of subjects. In 5 of 8 subjects, circulating donor-reactive CD4 TCRbeta sequences decreased significantly after transplant, regardless of tolerance or HCV status. When repertoire turnover was accounted for, significantly reduced detection of donor-reactive sequences was found in 7 of 8 subjects for CD4 and in 8 of 8 subjects for CD8. Donor-reactive sequences declined more than third party-reactive ones, suggesting partial antigen-specific deletion unrelated to withdrawal success. Because of small, heterogeneous patient numbers and non-standardized post-transplant time points, the conclusions were only preliminary.

Measured from the cysteine to the phenylalanine, the CDR3 is 15 residues long. The DNA shown is the 45-base CDR3, in frame from base 1. The germline V gene specifies KGHSH as CDR1 and LQKENI as CDR2. Trimming removed 0 bases from V and 3 bases from J, leaving 11 bases between the germline ends. High-throughput TCRbeta CDR3 sequencing of frozen genomic DNA was performed by immunoSEQ, with PCR amplification, mapping, bias correction and internal controls included. Under the source paper's analysis protocol: Productive rearrangements were retained, and unique TCRbeta sequences were defined by the CDR3 nucleotide sequence together with the V and J gene. A sequence counted as donor-reactive only if the sequence showed at least 5-fold expansion in CFSE-low cells compared with unstimulated pre-transplant cells and had a frequency of at least 0.01%. Minimum frequency thresholds were set for each subject based on the unstimulated sample with the lowest template count, ensuring at least 90% detection power. Jensen-Shannon divergence between the top 1000 TCRbeta sequences after and before transplant was used to measure repertoire turnover. Two-sided Fisher's exact tests were used to test for changes in the detection of donor-reactive sequences. The table comes from immuneACCESS by way of TCRdb, which keeps in-frame sequences with V and J called. Part of the clones is missing from these tables; in studies checked, under half for an unresolved V gene and the rest for unknown reasons. The DNA was the basis for D and trimming; V, J and clone size are from that table. The sample contains 20,000 to 30,000 clones, 55% to 70% of them found a single time. 2.5% to 3% of the sample goes to the ten largest clones.

About this clone: Its antigen is unknown. Base qualities are not recorded, but no much larger clone differs from it by a single base.

The time point label corresponds to: pre-transplant. Thawed unstimulated PBMCs were stained for CD3, CD4 and CD8 and FACS-sorted into CD3+CD4+ and CD3+CD8+ populations. All 8 studied subjects were randomized to withdrawal of immunosuppression. The Qiagen DNeasy Blood and Tissue Kit was used for isolation of genomic DNA. This sequence originates from a human donor who received a liver transplant. The sequence is built from TRBV18 and TRBJ1-1; 5 matching bases give a weak D call of TRBD1. The sequencing here drew on CD4+ T cells from blood, taken before liver transplant. The bases are TGTGCCAGCTCACCACCCGGGGCAGCAGACACTGAAGCTTTCTTT. The encoded protein is CASSPPGAADTEAFF.